A single sample gave rise to the 30 T cell receptor beta chains below, sequenced in a study of beta chain features in type 1 diabetes. What was sequenced were expressed TCRB transcripts, since all of the isolated RNA had been reverse transcribed. The protocol was immunoSEQ multiplex PCR, while the TCRdb copy is restricted to in-frame clones and leaves out a portion. The sample records 200,000 to 250,000 clones, about 71% being singletons. Specimen: naive CD4+ T cells from blood. The origin of the receptors is a man aged 30 to 45 in good health.

V is TRBV2 and J is TRBJ2-7; D is uncertain. V lost 6 bases and J lost 3, with 12 bases in between. This CDR3 region has 13 residues. Germline lookup yields CDR1 SNHLY and CDR2 FYNNEI. The CDR3 nucleotides are TGTGCCAGCAGCGCCTCGTATGACTACGAGCAGTACTTC. It encodes CASSASYDYEQYF.

This rearrangement joins TRBV30 to TRBJ2-7, with 7 bases that match TRBD2. The CDR3 has 15 amino acids. The V and J ends lost 0 bases and 0 bases, in that order; junction bases with no gene match: 5. Germline V gene lookup returns CDR1 GTSNPN and CDR2 SVGIG (reference sequence). The CDR3 DNA is TGTGCCTGGAGTGTACGTCGCGGGGGCTCCTACGAGCAGTACTTC. It translates to CAWSVRRGGSYEQYF.

The chain employs TRBV28 and TRBJ2-2, with TRBD1 identical over 10 bases. The trim removed 4 bases at V and 6 bases at J, leaving 5 bases unmatched. Germline lookup yields CDR1 MDHEN and CDR2 SYDVKM. This CDR3 contains 15 residues. The CDR3 DNA follows: TGTGCCAGCAGTTCGCCGGGACAGGGGTCCGGGGAGCTGTTTTTT. Its translation: CASSSPGQGSGELFF.

The chain combines TRBV15 with TRBJ2-7; TRBD1 matches at 11 bases. This CDR3 comprises 13 residues. CDR1 is LNHNV and CDR2 is YYDKDF in the germline V gene (reference sequence). The V segment lost 8 bases and the J segment 4 bases; nucleotides outside the gene matches: 4. CDR3 sequence: CATRDRGSYEQYF. In DNA form, the CDR3 reads TGTGCCACCCGGGACAGGGGGTCGTACGAGCAGTACTTC. The full variable domain, with the rest looked up from reference TRBV15 and TRBJ2-7, is DAMVIQNPRYQVTQFGKPVTLSCSQTLNHNVMYWYQQKSSQAPKLLFHYYDKDFNNEADTPDNFQSRRPNTSFCFLDIRSPGLGDTAMYLCATRDRGSYEQYFGPGTRLTVT.

A remark on this clone: Sequence at one end of the junction differs from germline and may be a read error. The CDR3 region has the DNA TGTGCCAGCAGCTCCCCCAGGAGCTCCTCCAATGAGCAGTTCTTC. Its protein product is CASSSPRSSSNEQFF. The rearrangement links TRBV7-9 to TRBJ2-1; no definite D call. CDR1 SEHNR and CDR2 FQNEAQ come from the germline V gene (reference sequence). This CDR3 has 15 amino acids.

This clone was counted between two and nine times. This chain links TRBV6-6 with TRBJ2-7, with unresolved D. The CDR3 sequence is 12 residues long. Germline CDR1 and CDR2: MNHNY and SVGAGI (reference sequence). V dropped 4 bases and J dropped 2 bases, with 6 bases sitting between them. The CDR3 here is CASSSTTYEQYF. The DNA of the CDR3 is TGTGCCAGCAGTTCTACGACCTACGAGCAGTACTTC.

The rearrangement links TRBV29-1 to TRBJ2-1; TRBD2 aligns across 11 bases. This CDR3 has 14 amino acids. Germline V gives CDR1 SQVTM, CDR2 ANQGSEA. V lost 4 bases and J lost 7; bases outside the gene matches: 6. The CDR3 nucleotides read TGCAGCGTTGCCACTAGACTAGCGGGGAATGAGCAGTTCTTC. Its translation: CSVATRLAGNEQFF.

This clone was counted once. This chain connects TRBV11-2 to TRBJ2-3, with 10 bases matching TRBD2. From germline, CDR1 is SGHAT and CDR2 FQNNGV. The CDR3 has 15 residues. The ends lost 4 bases at V and 1 base at J; junction bases unmatched: 2. The CDR3: CASSSGLAGTDTQYF. The CDR3 nucleotides read TGTGCCAGCAGCTCAGGACTAGCGGGCACAGATACGCAGTATTTT.

This clone has just a few counts. At one end the junction does not follow the germline gene, possibly because of a read error. The rearrangement links TRBV30 to TRBJ2-7; 10 positions match TRBD1. Germline CDR1 GTSNPN, CDR2 SVGIG (reference sequence). This CDR3 has 12 residues. Written as DNA, the CDR3 is TGTGCCTGGAGTGTACAGACAGGGGGCATCCTCTTC. This encodes CAWSVQTGGILF. The full variable domain, in which reference TRBV30 and TRBJ2-7 provide the parts outside the CDR3, is SQTIHQWPATLVQPVGSPLSLECTVEGTSNPNLYWYRQAAGRGLQLLFYSVGIGQISSEVPQNLSASRPQDRQFILSSKKLLLSDSGFYLCAWSVQTGGILFGPGTRLTVT.

The chain uses TRBV11-2 and TRBJ1-2; D remains ambiguous. The CDR3 totals 13 residues. Germline V gene sequence: CDR1 SGHAT, CDR2 FQNNGV. Deletions cut 5 bases from V and 2 bases from J, with 9 bases between. The CDR3 DNA follows: TGTGCCAGCAGCCATACCTTGAACTATGGCTACACCTTC. This sequence encodes CASSHTLNYGYTF.

The chain recombines TRBV29-1 with TRBJ2-7; D ambiguous. Germline V gives CDR1 SQVTM, CDR2 ANQGSEA. V was shortened by 3 bases and J by 3 bases, with 6 bases between the two germline ends. CDR3 length equals 11 residues. The CDR3 is CSVESNYEQYF. The CDR3 DNA follows: TGCAGCGTTGAGAGCAACTACGAGCAGTACTTC.

The genes are TRBV29-1 and TRBJ2-3, with D unresolved. CDR1 SQVTM and CDR2 ANQGSEA come from the germline V gene. This CDR3 is 13 amino acids long. Trimming removed 8 bases at V and 2 bases at J, with 14 bases between. In DNA, the CDR3 is TGCAGCTTTAGAACAGTGACCACAGATACGCAGTATTTT. Translated, it gives CSFRTVTTDTQYF.

In its sample, this clone was seen a few times. The rearrangement links TRBV29-1 to TRBJ2-1; tentative D call: TRBD1 (6 bases). The germline gives CDR1 SQVTM, CDR2 ANQGSEA. The CDR3 runs 15 residues. Trimming shortened V by 4 bases and J by 0 bases, and 13 bases separated the two germline ends. The CDR3 protein is CSVGGQSSSYNEQFF. The CDR3 coding sequence is TGCAGCGTTGGCGGACAGAGCAGCTCCTACAATGAGCAGTTCTTC.

The CDR3 spells CASSQDTGTDTQYF. CDR3 coding DNA: TGTGCCAGCAGCCAAGATACAGGCACAGATACGCAGTATTTT. J is TRBJ2-3 and V is TRBV4-2; no reliable D call. Trimming stripped 0 bases from V and 1 base from J, with 5 bases between. This CDR3 has 14 amino acids. CDR1 is LGHNA and CDR2 is YNFKEQ in the germline V gene.

The rearrangement joins TRBV30 to TRBJ2-2; D is unresolved. The ends were cut back, 3 bases at V and 5 bases at J, with 4 bases in the middle. The V gene's germline CDR1 is GTSNPN and CDR2 SVGIG (reference sequence). This CDR3 has 11 residues. Written as DNA, the CDR3 is TGTGCCTGGAGGGAGACCGGGGAGCTGTTTTTT. Its protein is CAWRETGELFF.

This clone occurred a few times. The chain links TRBV7-2 to TRBJ2-4; 8 bases agree with TRBD2. Germline V gene data show CDR1 as SGHTA and CDR2 as FQGNSA. The CDR3 contains 13 residues. V was clipped by 3 bases and J by 9 bases; unmatched bases: 4. The CDR3 sequence is CASSFREGSIQYF. The CDR3 DNA is TGTGCCAGCAGCTTCCGGGAGGGGAGCATTCAGTACTTC.

Details on this clone: Other DNA sequences within the sample encode an identical CDR3. The chain is built from TRBV29-1 and TRBJ2-5; D not resolved. Germline V lookup: CDR1 SQVTM, CDR2 ANQGSEA. Trimming stripped 1 base from V and 5 bases from J, with 5 bases between. The CDR3 length is 11 residues. CDR3: CSVEVGETQYF. The CDR3 coding sequence is TGCAGCGTTGAAGTTGGTGAGACCCAGTACTTC.

This rearrangement joins TRBV28 to TRBJ2-1; D possibly uses TRBD1 or TRBD2 (5 bases each). Trimming left V 3 bases short and J 6 bases short, with 9 bases between. Germline lookup yields CDR1 MDHEN and CDR2 SYDVKM. The CDR3 contains 13 residues. The CDR3: CASSLGPANEQFF. CDR3 coding DNA: TGTGCCAGCAGTTTGGGACCTGCCAATGAGCAGTTCTTC.

The V and J genes are TRBV30 and TRBJ2-2, with a weak D call TRBD2 (6 bases). Germline V gene sequence: CDR1 GTSNPN, CDR2 SVGIG (reference sequence). V was shortened by 3 bases and J by 3 bases, with 8 bases between the two germline ends. This CDR3 contains 13 residues. The CDR3 region has the DNA TGTGCCTGGAGGGGACTTTACACCGGGGAGCTGTTTTTT. Protein product: CAWRGLYTGELFF.

This chain joins TRBV7-2 and TRBJ2-7, with 14 bases matching TRBD2. Trimming cost V 3 bases and J 7 bases; bases outside gene matches: 5. CDR1 and CDR2 from the germline V gene are SGHTA and FQGNSA. The CDR3 consists of 15 residues. The CDR3 sequence is CASSFRLAGGREQYF. The CDR3 region has the DNA TGTGCCAGCAGCTTCCGACTAGCGGGAGGGCGGGAGCAGTACTTC.

A remark on this clone: The sample holds other DNA sequences that translate to the same CDR3. The chain links TRBV7-2 to TRBJ2-1, with unresolved D. V was pared by 1 base and J by 8 bases, with 6 bases between. Germline V gene sequence: CDR1 SGHTA, CDR2 FQGNSA. The CDR3 runs to 12 residues. The CDR3: CASSLVLDEQFF. Here the CDR3 DNA reads TGTGCCAGCAGCTTAGTGTTAGATGAGCAGTTCTTC.

This sequence joins TRBV7-2 and TRBJ2-7, with 7 bases that match TRBD2. Germline V gene sequence: CDR1 SGHTA, CDR2 FQGNSA. The CDR3 is made up of 12 amino acids. Trimming took 6 bases from V and 6 from J; bases not matched to a gene: 5. CDR3 DNA: TGTGCCAGCAGAAAAGCGGGAACCGAGCAGTACTTC. This codes for CASRKAGTEQYF.

The chain joins TRBV7-2 to TRBJ2-3, with 8 nucleotides matching TRBD1. Germline V gene sequence: CDR1 SGHTA, CDR2 FQGNSA. With V trimmed by 5 bases and J by 4 bases, 14 bases remained unmatched. The CDR3 is 17 residues long. The CDR3 sequence is CASSLHGAGGGPDTQYF. The CDR3 bases are TGTGCCAGCAGCCTCCACGGAGCAGGGGGCGGCCCAGATACGCAGTATTTT.

The V call is TRBV30, the J call TRBJ2-1, with D possibly TRBD1 on 5 matching bases. The CDR3 length is 14 residues. The V and J ends lost 4 bases and 2 bases respectively, with 12 bases between them. CDR1 GTSNPN and CDR2 SVGIG come from the germline V gene (reference sequence). For the CDR3, the DNA is TGTGCCTGGAATAGGGGCTGGACCTACAATGAGCAGTTCTTC. It is translated as CAWNRGWTYNEQFF.

Here the CDR3 DNA reads TGTGCCAGCAGCTTAGCGATTCTAGCCTACGAGCAGTACTTC. It translates to CASSLAILAYEQYF. The chain carries TRBV7-9 and TRBJ2-7; D gene unclear. The CDR3 totals 14 residues. V was pared by 0 bases and J by 2 bases, with 8 bases between. Germline-derived CDR1 and CDR2 are SEHNR and FQNEAQ (reference sequence).

This clone has just a few counts. This chain links TRBV19 with TRBJ2-1; D is possibly TRBD2 (6 bases). Germline-derived CDR1 and CDR2 are LNHDA and SQIVND (reference sequence). The CDR3 consists of 14 residues. V was clipped by 6 bases and J by 8 bases, with 17 bases between them. The CDR3 nucleotides read TGTGCCAGTAGCCATGGGAGGAGGTTGGATGAGCAGTTCTTC. It specifies CASSHGRRLDEQFF.

The CDR3 coding sequence is TGTGCCACCAGCAGGGAAATAAATGAGCAGTTCTTC. Amino acids: CATSREINEQFF. This chain uses TRBV15 with TRBJ2-1; D is undetermined. The CDR3 has 12 residues. CDR1 and CDR2 from the germline V gene are LNHNV and YYDKDF (reference sequence). V lost 3 bases and J 7 bases, leaving 7 bases between the germline ends.

This clone appeared a few times. The J gene is TRBJ2-5, the V gene TRBV28; D unclear. This CDR3 spans 14 amino acids. CDR1 and CDR2 from the germline V gene are MDHEN and SYDVKM. Between the trimmed V and J ends, which lost 5 bases and 4 bases, there was a span of 14 bases. CDR3 residues: CASSTPQGRETQYF. In nucleotides, the CDR3 is TGTGCCAGCAGTACCCCCCAAGGGCGAGAGACCCAGTACTTC.

In regard to this clone: Distinct nucleotide sequences in the sample also encode this CDR3. The rearrangement uses TRBV28 and TRBJ2-5; D gene ambiguous. The CDR3 covers 11 residues. Trimming stripped 1 base from V and 5 bases from J, with 2 bases between. The germline gives CDR1 MDHEN, CDR2 SYDVKM. The CDR3 loop reads CASSLSETQYF. The CDR3 DNA follows: TGTGCCAGCAGTTTATCGGAGACCCAGTACTTC.

This clone was recorded once. J is TRBJ2-1 and V is TRBV5-1; no firm D call. The CDR3 extends over 13 amino acids. Germline CDR1 is SGHRS and CDR2 is YFSETQ. V was trimmed by 0 bases and J by 5 bases, leaving 6 bases between them. The CDR3: CASSLEGNNEQFF. CDR3 coding DNA: TGCGCCAGCAGCTTGGAGGGAAACAATGAGCAGTTCTTC.